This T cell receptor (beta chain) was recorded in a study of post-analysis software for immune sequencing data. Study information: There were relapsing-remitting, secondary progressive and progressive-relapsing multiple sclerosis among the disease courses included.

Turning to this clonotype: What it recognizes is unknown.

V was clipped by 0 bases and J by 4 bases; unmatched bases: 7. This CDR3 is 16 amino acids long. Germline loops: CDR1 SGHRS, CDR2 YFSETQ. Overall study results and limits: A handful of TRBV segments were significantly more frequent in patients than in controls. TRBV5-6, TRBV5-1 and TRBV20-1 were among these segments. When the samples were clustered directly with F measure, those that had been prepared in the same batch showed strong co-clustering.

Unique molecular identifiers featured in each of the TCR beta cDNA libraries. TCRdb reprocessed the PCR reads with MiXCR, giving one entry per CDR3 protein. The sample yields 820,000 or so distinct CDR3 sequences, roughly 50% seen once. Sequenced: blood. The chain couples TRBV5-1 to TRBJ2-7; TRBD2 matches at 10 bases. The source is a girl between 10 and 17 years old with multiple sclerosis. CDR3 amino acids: CASSLDGGTSEYEQYF. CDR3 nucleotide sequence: TGCGCCAGCAGCTTGGACGGCGGGACTAGCGAGTACGAGCAGTACTTC.